The present T cell receptor beta chain was sequenced within a study of cytomegalovirus exposure and HLA in healthy donors. Study-level findings and limits: Cytomegalovirus status was reportedly diagnosed by the classifier with high specificity and sensitivity. Segments of the TCR beta V type were, in most cases, productive about 90% or about 30% of the time in an earlier analysis.

Amplification used 60 Vbeta primers and 13 Jbeta primers. Clones were sequenced by immunoSEQ multiplex PCR, and TCRdb holds only the in-frame ones, with some missing. The sample has some 100,000 clones, more than 75% seen once. This clone has a handful of counts. Its cognate antigen is unknown. The sequence came from a woman in her fifties or sixties in good health and CMV-seropositive. What was sequenced was PBMCs.

The CDR3 protein is CASSRTVGDTGELFF. CDR3 coding DNA: TGTGCCAGCAGCAGGACAGTTGGGGACACCGGGGAGCTGTTTTTT. V gene TRBV7-9 combines with J gene TRBJ2-2; weak D call: TRBD1 (6 bases). The CDR3 is 15 residues long. Trimming removed 5 bases at V and 3 bases at J, with 13 bases between. CDR1 and CDR2 from the germline V gene are SEHNR and FQNEAQ (reference sequence). Complete variable domain (other parts from reference TRBV7-9 and TRBJ2-2): DTGVSQNPRHKITKRGQNVTFRCDPISEHNRLYWYRQTLGQGPEFLTYFQNEAQLEKSRLLSDRFSAERPKGSFSTLEIQRTEQGDSAMYLCASSRTVGDTGELFFGEGSRLTVL.